A single sample gave rise to the 9 T cell receptor beta chains below, sequenced in a study of cytomegalovirus exposure and HLA in healthy donors (dated by TCRdb to about 2017). Library prep was done by the immunoSEQ multiplex PCR assay. A mixture of 60 forward primers for TCR Vbeta segments and 13 reverse primers for TCR Jbeta segments was used in the multiplex PCR. This immuneACCESS table, as held by TCRdb, lists in-frame sequences with V and J called but not all clones. Of the missing ones, under half trace to an unresolved V gene in checked studies; the others have no known cause. The table for this sample lists some 150,000 clones; approximately 75% of them were counted only once. Approximately 3.7% of the sample is in the top ten clones. The specimen sequenced was PBMCs. The receptors derive from a man between 25 and 39 years old in good health and CMV-seropositive.

The chain recombines TRBV18 with TRBJ1-4; 8 bases agree with TRBD1. The CDR3 has 14 amino acids. V lost 5 bases to trimming and J lost 8 bases; unmatched junction nucleotides: 7. The V gene's germline CDR1 is KGHSH and CDR2 LQKENI. The DNA of the CDR3 is TGTGCCAGCTCAGAGGACAGGGTAAAAGAAAAACTGTTTTTT. Translation gives CASSEDRVKEKLFF.

The V call is TRBV2, the J call TRBJ1-5, with 9 bases fitting TRBD1. The CDR3 length is 14 residues. Germline trimming cut 4 bases from V and 6 bases from J; bases unmatched to any gene: 4. The V gene's germline CDR1 is SNHLY and CDR2 FYNNEI. CDR3 coding DNA: TGTGCCAGCAGTGCAGTGGACAGGGGTCAGCCCCAGCATTTT. Encoded protein: CASSAVDRGQPQHF.

The chain combines TRBV18 with TRBJ2-7, with 10 bases fitting TRBD1. V trimming: 5 bases; J trimming: 4 bases; junction bases outside the gene matches: 5. This CDR3 region has 14 residues. Per germline, CDR1 KGHSH and CDR2 LQKENI. The CDR3 spells CASSSRQGAYEQYF. The DNA of the CDR3 is TGTGCCAGCTCATCGCGACAGGGGGCGTACGAGCAGTACTTC.

This chain joins TRBV19 and TRBJ2-1, with D maybe TRBD1 (6 bases). Looked up from germline, CDR1 is LNHDA and CDR2 is SQIVND (reference sequence). Trimming removed 4 bases from V and 6 bases from J, with 22 bases in between. The CDR3 totals 17 residues. The CDR3 DNA is TGTGCCAGTAGTAAAATATCACAGGGCGGGTCCGGCAATGAGCAGTTCTTC. Translating it yields CASSKISQGGSGNEQFF.

The J gene is TRBJ2-3, the V gene TRBV7-2; 9 bases map to TRBD1. V lost 5 bases, J lost 3 bases, and 3 bases stayed unmatched. This CDR3 is 14 amino acids long. Germline V gene sequence: CDR1 SGHTA, CDR2 FQGNSA. CDR3 DNA sequence: TGTGCCAGCAGCCGACAGGGGGGGACAGATACGCAGTATTTT. Amino acid sequence: CASSRQGGTDTQYF.

This chain connects TRBV6-6 to TRBJ2-5, with 14 bases that match TRBD2. The CDR3 has 16 residues. The V gene's germline CDR1 is MNHNY and CDR2 SVGAGI (reference sequence). The V gene end was trimmed by 5 bases and the J gene end by 1 base; junction bases not matched to a gene: 3. As DNA, the CDR3 is TGTGCCAGCAGTACGGGACTAGCGGGGGCCCAAGAGACCCAGTACTTC. This gives the protein CASSTGLAGAQETQYF.

The V and J genes are TRBV30 and TRBJ2-2; perhaps TRBD1 as D (5 bases). V shed 4 bases and J shed 5 bases, with 8 bases lying between them. From germline, CDR1 is GTSNPN and CDR2 SVGIG (reference sequence). This CDR3 is 12 amino acids long. CDR3 in DNA: TGTGCCTGGAAGGGGCTGACCGGGGAGCTGTTTTTT. Translated, it gives CAWKGLTGELFF. The whole variable domain, remainder taken from reference TRBV30 and TRBJ2-2, is SQTIHQWPATLVQPVGSPLSLECTVEGTSNPNLYWYRQAAGRGLQLLFYSVGIGQISSEVPQNLSASRPQDRQFILSSKKLLLSDSGFYLCAWKGLTGELFFGEGSRLTVL.

The chain has TRBV4-3 and TRBJ1-1, with 10 bases that match TRBD1. Germline V lookup: CDR1 LGHNA, CDR2 YSLEER. The length of the CDR3 is 14 residues. J lost 4 bases, V lost 5 bases, and 4 bases had no gene match. The chain's CDR3 is CASSVGQGVTEAFF. The CDR3 nucleotides are TGCGCCAGCAGCGTCGGACAGGGGGTCACTGAAGCTTTCTTT.

CDR3 nucleotides: TGTGCCAGCAGCCCCGACAGGGATGGCTACACCTTC. Translating it yields CASSPDRDGYTF. The chain joins TRBV5-6 to TRBJ1-2; 7 bases match TRBD1. Germline-derived CDR1 and CDR2 are SGHDT and YYEEEE. The V gene end was trimmed by 4 bases and the J gene end by 6 bases; junction bases not matched to a gene: 3. This CDR3 has 12 amino acids.